This section outlines one T cell receptor (beta chain) sequence together with its context. Genomic DNA for unsorted samples, which was extracted with the QIAamp DNA Blood Mini kit, came from roughly 100 million PBMCs. This entry comes from a study of shared clonotypes between healthy human individuals. Each cell subset's genomic DNA was divided evenly among several immunoSEQ plates. Measured with immunoSEQ multiplex PCR; TCRdb has only the in-frame clones, and not every one. The sample comprises around 450,000 clones, around 79% of which are singletons, and about 12% rests with the top ten. The germline gives CDR1 SNHLY, CDR2 FYNNEI. The junction had 5 bases not matched to a gene; V was cut back by 8 bases and J by 4 bases. This CDR3 has 13 amino acids.

The rearrangement uses TRBV2 and TRBJ2-1, with TRBD2 matching 7 bases. The source is a woman in her 40s in good health. Some clones in this sample may be carry-over from other donors' samples. The sequencing input was PBMCs. CDR3 in DNA: TGTGCCAGCCAGGCTAGCGGTTACAATGAGCAGTTCTTC. This gives the protein CASQASGYNEQFF.